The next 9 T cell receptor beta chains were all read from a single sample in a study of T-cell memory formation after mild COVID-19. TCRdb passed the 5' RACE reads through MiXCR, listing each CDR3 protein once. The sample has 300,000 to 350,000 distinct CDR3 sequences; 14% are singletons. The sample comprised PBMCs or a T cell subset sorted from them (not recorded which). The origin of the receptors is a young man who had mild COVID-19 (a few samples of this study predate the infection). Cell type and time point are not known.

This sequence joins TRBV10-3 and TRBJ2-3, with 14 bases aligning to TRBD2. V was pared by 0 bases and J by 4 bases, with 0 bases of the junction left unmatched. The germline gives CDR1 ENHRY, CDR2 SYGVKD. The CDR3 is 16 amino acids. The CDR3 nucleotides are TGTGCCATCAGTGAGTCGACTAGCGGGGGGGCAGATACGCAGTATTTT. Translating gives CAISESTSGGADTQYF.

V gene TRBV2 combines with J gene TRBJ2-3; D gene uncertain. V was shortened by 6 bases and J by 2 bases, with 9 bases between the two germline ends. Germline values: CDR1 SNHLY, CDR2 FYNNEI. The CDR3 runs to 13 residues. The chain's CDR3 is CASSAQDTDTQYF. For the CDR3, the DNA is TGTGCCAGCAGCGCCCAGGACACAGATACGCAGTATTTT.

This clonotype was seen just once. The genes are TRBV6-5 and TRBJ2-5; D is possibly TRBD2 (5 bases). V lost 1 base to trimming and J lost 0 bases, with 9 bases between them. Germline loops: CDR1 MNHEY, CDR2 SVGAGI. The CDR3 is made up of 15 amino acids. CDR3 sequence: CASSYWGAYQETQYF. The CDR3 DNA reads TGTGCCAGCAGTTACTGGGGAGCTTACCAAGAGACCCAGTACTTC.

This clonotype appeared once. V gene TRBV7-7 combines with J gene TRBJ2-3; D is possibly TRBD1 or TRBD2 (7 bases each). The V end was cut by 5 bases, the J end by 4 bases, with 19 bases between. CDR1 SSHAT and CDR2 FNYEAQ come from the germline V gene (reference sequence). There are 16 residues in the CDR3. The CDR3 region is CASSPGAGGASDTQYF. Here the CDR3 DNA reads TGTGCCAGCAGCCCCGGGGCAGGGGGGGCCTCAGATACGCAGTATTTT.

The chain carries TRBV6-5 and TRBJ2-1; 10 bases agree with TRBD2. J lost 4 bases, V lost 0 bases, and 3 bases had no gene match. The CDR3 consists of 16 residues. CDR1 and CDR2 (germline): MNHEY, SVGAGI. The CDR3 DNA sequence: TGTGCCAGCAGTTACTCGATAGCGGGGGGTTACAATGAGCAGTTCTTC. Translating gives CASSYSIAGGYNEQFF.

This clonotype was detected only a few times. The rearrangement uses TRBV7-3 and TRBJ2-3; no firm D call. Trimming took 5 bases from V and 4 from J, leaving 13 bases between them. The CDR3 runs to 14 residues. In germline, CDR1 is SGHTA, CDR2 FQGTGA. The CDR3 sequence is CASSEDLLADTQYF. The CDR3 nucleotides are TGTGCCAGCAGCGAGGATCTCCTAGCAGATACGCAGTATTTT.

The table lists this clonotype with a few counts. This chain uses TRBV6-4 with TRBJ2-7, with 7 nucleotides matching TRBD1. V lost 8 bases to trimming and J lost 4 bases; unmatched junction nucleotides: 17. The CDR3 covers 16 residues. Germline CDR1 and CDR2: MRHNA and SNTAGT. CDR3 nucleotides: TGTGCCAGCTCTAAACCCCGGAGACAGGGCCCGTACGAGCAGTACGTC. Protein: CASSKPRRQGPYEQYV.

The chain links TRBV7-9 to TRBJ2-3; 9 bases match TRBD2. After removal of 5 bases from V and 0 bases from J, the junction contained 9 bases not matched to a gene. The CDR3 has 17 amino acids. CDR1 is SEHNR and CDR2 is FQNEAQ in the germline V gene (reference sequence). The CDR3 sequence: CASSPFPSGASTDTQYF. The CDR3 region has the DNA TGTGCCAGCAGCCCCTTCCCTAGCGGGGCAAGCACAGATACGCAGTATTTT.

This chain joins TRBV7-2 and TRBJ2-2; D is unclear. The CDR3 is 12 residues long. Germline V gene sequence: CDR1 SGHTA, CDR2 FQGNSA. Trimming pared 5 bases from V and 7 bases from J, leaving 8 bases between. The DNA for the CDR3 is TGTGCCAGCAGCCCAACCCACGGGGAGCTGTTTTTT. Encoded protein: CASSPTHGELFF.